These 24 T cell receptor beta chains share one sample of origin, sequenced in a study of T cell changes during pregnancy in multiple sclerosis. Repertoires were generated with immunoSEQ multiplex PCR, while TCRdb's copy carries only in-frame clones and drops some. The sample includes roughly 40,000 clones, around 90% seen only once; the top ten take roughly 0.5%. The sequencing used CD4+ T cells from peripheral blood mononuclear cells, collected in the second trimester of pregnancy. These receptors were taken from a female donor in good health, enrolled as a control in a pregnancy study.

This clone has just one count. CDR3 sequence: CASSPIPGGSRNIQYF. The CDR3, as DNA: TGTGCCAGCAGCCCGATTCCAGGGGGCTCGCGGAACATTCAGTACTTC. J is TRBJ2-4 and V is TRBV9; TRBD1 matches 8 bases. Germline V CDR1 and CDR2: SGDLS, YYNGEE. The CDR3 loop spans 16 amino acids. V was pared by 4 bases and J by 7 bases, with 13 bases of the junction left unmatched. Complete variable domain (other parts from reference TRBV9 and TRBJ2-4): DSGVTQTPKHLITATGQRVTLRCSPRSGDLSVYWYQQSLDQGLQFLIQYYNGEERAKGNILERFSAQQFPDLHSELNLSSLELGDSALYFCASSPIPGGSRNIQYFGAGTRLSVL.

The chain carries TRBV7-3 and TRBJ2-1, with 11 bases matching TRBD2. Losses at the gene ends were 6 bases for V and 6 bases for J; bases not matched to a gene: 10. The CDR3 loop spans 16 amino acids. The V gene's germline CDR1 is SGHTA and CDR2 FQGTGA. CDR3 DNA: TGTGCCAGCAGTCGATCCGGGACTAGCGGTTCCAATGAGCAGTTCTTC. Its protein product is CASSRSGTSGSNEQFF.

The chain combines TRBV28 with TRBJ2-1; no reliable D call. The germline gives CDR1 MDHEN, CDR2 SYDVKM. The CDR3 has 14 amino acids. V gave up 1 base and J gave up 8 bases, with 12 bases separating them. The CDR3 nucleotides read TGTGCCAGCAGTTTATTTGCGGTTTTGGATGAGCAGTTCTTC. Translation: CASSLFAVLDEQFF.

This clone was seen just once. This chain uses TRBV2 with TRBJ2-7, with 8 bases lining up with TRBD2. V gave up 10 bases and J gave up 1 base; unmatched junction bases: 9. Looked up from germline, CDR1 is SNHLY and CDR2 is FYNNEI. The CDR3 runs 14 residues. CDR3 in DNA: TGTGCCACCGGGGGGGGGACTAGGTCCTACGAGCAGTACTTC. Protein sequence: CATGGGTRSYEQYF.

The chain joins TRBV5-4 to TRBJ2-1; TRBD2 aligns across 11 bases. The CDR3 is made up of 16 amino acids. V lost 4 bases and J lost 3; bases outside the gene matches: 6. CDR1 is SGHNT and CDR2 is YYREEE in the germline V gene (reference sequence). This CDR3 reads CASSPPTSGSYNEQFF. CDR3 nucleotide sequence: TGTGCCAGCAGCCCGCCAACTAGCGGGAGCTACAATGAGCAGTTCTTC.

This clone was detected only once. The chain carries TRBV7-3 and TRBJ2-6; the D gene is possibly TRBD1 (6 bases). V lost 1 base and J lost 4, with 14 bases in between. In germline, CDR1 is SGHTA, CDR2 FQGTGA. The CDR3 has 17 amino acids. The CDR3, as DNA: TGTGCCAGCAGCTTAATCACCCAGGGGAGAGGGGCCAACGTCCTGACTTTC. It translates to CASSLITQGRGANVLTF.

The chain is built from TRBV6-1 and TRBJ1-5, with TRBD1 matching 7 bases. V lost 10 bases and J lost 12; bases outside the gene matches: 9. Germline V gene sequence: CDR1 MNHNS, CDR2 SASEGT. CDR3 length: 11 residues. CDR3 residues: CATSPGGRQHF. CDR3 DNA sequence: TGTGCCACCTCCCCAGGGGGACGCCAGCATTTT.

This CDR3 reads CASSPSHSKETQYF. The CDR3 DNA is TGTGCCAGCAGCCCATCACATTCGAAAGAGACCCAGTACTTC. The rearrangement uses TRBV28 and TRBJ2-5; D call uncertain. V gave up 6 bases and J gave up 3 bases, with 14 bases separating them. The germline gives CDR1 MDHEN, CDR2 SYDVKM. The CDR3 is 14 amino acids.

In DNA form, the CDR3 reads TGTGCCAGTAGTATCCCGACAGGGGCGCCTGGGGCCAACGTCCTGACTTTC. It specifies CASSIPTGAPGANVLTF. The V and J genes are TRBV19 and TRBJ2-6, with 8 bases identical to TRBD1. V was pared by 3 bases and J by 2 bases, with 6 bases of the junction left unmatched. Looked up from germline, CDR1 is LNHDA and CDR2 is SQIVND (reference sequence). The CDR3 spans 17 residues.

The V call is TRBV6-6, the J call TRBJ1-2, with a possible D match to TRBD1 (5 bases). Trimming removed 5 bases from V and 4 bases from J, with 14 bases in between. Germline V gene lookup returns CDR1 MNHNY and CDR2 SVGAGI (reference sequence). The CDR3 runs 14 residues. CDR3 DNA sequence: TGTGCCAGCAGTCTTTCACAGGTTCGCTATGGCTACACCTTC. Translating gives CASSLSQVRYGYTF.

The chain links TRBV30 to TRBJ1-6; 7 bases fit TRBD1. Germline CDR1 GTSNPN, CDR2 SVGIG (reference sequence). J was trimmed by 10 bases and V by 2 bases; bases with no gene match: 11. The CDR3 loop spans 15 amino acids. CDR3 in DNA: TGTGCCTGGAGTCCAGGGGGAAGCGTCCCCTCACCCCTCCACTTT. It is translated as CAWSPGGSVPSPLHF. Based on the CDR3 plus reference TRBV30 and TRBJ1-6, the full variable domain is SQTIHQWPATLVQPVGSPLSLECTVEGTSNPNLYWYRQAAGRGLQLLFYSVGIGQISSEVPQNLSASRPQDRQFILSSKKLLLSDSGFYLCAWSPGGSVPSPLHFGNGTRLTVT.

J is TRBJ2-3 and V is TRBV6-1; TRBD2 matches 13 bases. Germline assignment: CDR1 MNHNS and CDR2 SASEGT. Unmatched junction bases numbered 8, after V lost 4 bases and J lost 1 base. CDR3 length: 18 residues. The chain's CDR3 is CASSARTSGRSGTDTQYF. The CDR3 DNA reads as TGTGCCAGCAGTGCGCGGACTAGCGGGAGATCTGGCACAGATACGCAGTATTTT.

The chain has TRBV5-1 and TRBJ2-3; TRBD2 aligns across 10 bases. The junction had 16 bases not matched to a gene; V was cut back by 4 bases and J by 5 bases. Per the germline V gene, CDR1 is SGHRS and CDR2 is YFSETQ. The CDR3 is made up of 18 amino acids. The CDR3 DNA follows: TGCGCCAGCAGCCCGCGGTTGTCTAGCGGGAGTGTCCTAGATACGCAGTATTTT. Its translation is CASSPRLSSGSVLDTQYF.

V gene TRBV28 combines with J gene TRBJ2-7, with 8 nucleotides matching TRBD1. Germline lookup yields CDR1 MDHEN and CDR2 SYDVKM. The CDR3 extends over 13 amino acids. J lost 4 bases, V lost 7 bases, and 6 bases had no gene match. DNA for the CDR3: TGTGCCAGCAAGGGACAGGATAGATACGAGCAGTACTTC. Its translation is CASKGQDRYEQYF.

The V gene is TRBV2, the J gene TRBJ2-1, with 9 bases aligning to TRBD2. The V segment lost 4 bases and the J segment 4 bases; nucleotides outside the gene matches: 5. The CDR3 has 15 residues. CDR1 is SNHLY and CDR2 is FYNNEI in the germline V gene. The chain's CDR3 is CASSVRLAGYNEQFF. The CDR3 DNA is TGTGCCAGCAGTGTTCGTCTAGCGGGATACAATGAGCAGTTCTTC.

The V call is TRBV30, the J call TRBJ2-3, with D unresolved. V lost 4 bases, J lost 0 bases, and 5 bases lay in between. Germline values: CDR1 GTSNPN, CDR2 SVGIG (reference sequence). The CDR3 consists of 12 residues. The CDR3 DNA reads as TGTGCCTGGACCGGGAGCACAGATACGCAGTATTTT. This sequence encodes CAWTGSTDTQYF.

V is TRBV18 and J is TRBJ1-1, with D perhaps matching TRBD1 (5 bases). Germline assignment: CDR1 KGHSH and CDR2 LQKENI. CDR3 length equals 12 residues. V lost 4 bases, J lost 6 bases, and 9 bases lay in between. In DNA form, the CDR3 reads TGTGCCAGCTCACGGGGGACTTCTGAAGCTTTCTTT. Its protein product is CASSRGTSEAFF.

The chain couples TRBV7-2 to TRBJ1-5, with TRBD1 as a possible D gene (6 bases). Germline lookup yields CDR1 SGHTA and CDR2 FQGNSA. CDR3 length: 13 amino acids. V lost 2 bases and J 7 bases, leaving 9 bases between the germline ends. The DNA for the CDR3 is TGTGCCAGCAGCTTATACCAGGGGCAGCCCCAGCATTTT. This encodes CASSLYQGQPQHF.

In its sample, this clone was seen once. The rearrangement joins TRBV9 to TRBJ2-1, with 12 bases that match TRBD2. The CDR3 totals 16 residues. Trimming took 4 bases from V and 7 from J; bases not matched to a gene: 9. Germline V gene lookup returns CDR1 SGDLS and CDR2 YYNGEE. The DNA for the CDR3 is TGTGCCAGCAGCTCGCGGACTAGCGGGACCAGAAATGAGCAGTTCTTC. Encoded protein: CASSSRTSGTRNEQFF.

The V and J genes are TRBV5-3 and TRBJ2-2; 7 nucleotides line up with TRBD2. TRBV5-3 is recorded as an ORF, its role being uncertain. V dropped 4 bases and J dropped 8; count of bases not matched to a gene: 11. The CDR3 is made up of 15 amino acids. The CDR3 region is CARSHGTIWGGELFF. The CDR3 nucleotides read TGTGCCAGAAGCCACGGGACTATTTGGGGGGGGGAGCTGTTTTTT.

The CDR3 DNA reads as TGTGCCAGTAGTATAAAGGGAGGGGTCGAGCAGTACTTC. It specifies CASSIKGGVEQYF. The gene calls are TRBV19 and TRBJ2-7, with 7 bases identical to TRBD2. The CDR3 is made up of 13 amino acids. The germline gives CDR1 LNHDA, CDR2 SQIVND (reference sequence). Trimming took 2 bases from V and 6 from J; bases not matched to a gene: 4.

The chain couples TRBV28 to TRBJ2-1, with 9 bases identical to TRBD1. CDR1 is MDHEN, CDR2 SYDVKM, per germline. V was pared by 6 bases and J by 2 bases, with 5 bases of the junction left unmatched. CDR3 length: 15 residues. This CDR3 reads CASRRQGGTYNEQFF. The DNA of the CDR3 is TGTGCCAGCAGGCGACAGGGGGGGACCTACAATGAGCAGTTCTTC.

The V call is TRBV28, the J call TRBJ2-1, with 7 bases identical to TRBD2. Unmatched junction bases numbered 8, after V lost 3 bases and J lost 9 bases. Looked up from germline, CDR1 is MDHEN and CDR2 is SYDVKM. This CDR3 is built from 14 residues. This CDR3 reads CASSLAGERGEQFF. The CDR3 DNA is TGTGCCAGCAGTTTGGCGGGAGAGCGGGGTGAGCAGTTCTTC.

The rearrangement joins TRBV28 to TRBJ2-7; weak D call: TRBD2 (6 bases). Germline assignment: CDR1 MDHEN and CDR2 SYDVKM. The length of the CDR3 is 16 residues. V was cut by 4 bases and J by 2 bases, with 18 bases left in between. The CDR3 region has the DNA TGTGCCAGCAGTTCCCCCCTCCCCGGGAGAACCTACGAGCAGTACTTC. Its protein product is CASSSPLPGRTYEQYF.